A single sample gave rise to the 29 T cell receptor beta chains below, sequenced in a study of technical replicates of blood from a few donors (dated by TCRdb to about 2017). The protocol used for the library was the immunoSEQ multiplex PCR assay. TCRdb holds this immuneACCESS table with in-frame rearrangements only. Some clones are missing; in checked studies, unresolved V genes explain under half, and the rest has no known cause. This sample has roughly 90,000 clones in its table, and 94% of those were observed once. Approximately 0.24% of the sample comes from the top ten. The sequenced material came from T cells isolated from PBMCs. All receptors derive from a human donor in good health.

The chain employs TRBV7-9 and TRBJ1-3, with D possibly matching TRBD1 (6 bases). Trimming shortened V by 5 bases and J by 4 bases, and 18 bases separated the two germline ends. Germline CDR1 and CDR2: SEHNR and FQNEAQ (reference sequence). This CDR3 is built from 16 residues. The DNA of the CDR3 is TGTGCCAGCAGCCTGATTTTGGGGGCGAAAGGAAACACCATATATTTT. This sequence encodes CASSLILGAKGNTIYF.

This chain links TRBV9 with TRBJ2-1; the D gene is possibly TRBD1 (6 bases). V lost 4 bases, J lost 6 bases, and 20 bases lay in between. The germline gives CDR1 SGDLS, CDR2 YYNGEE. The CDR3 has 16 amino acids. Here the CDR3 DNA reads TGTGCCAGCAGCCCAGGGGCGATATTTACAACCAATGAGCAGTTCTTC. Translation gives CASSPGAIFTTNEQFF.

This chain links TRBV30 with TRBJ2-5, with D tentatively TRBD1 (6 bases). V was clipped by 4 bases and J by 4 bases, with 16 bases between them. Per germline, CDR1 GTSNPN and CDR2 SVGIG (reference sequence). The CDR3 length is 14 residues. The CDR3 DNA follows: TGTGCCTGGAATCAGGGGCTCCAAGGAGAGACCCAGTACTTC. Translation gives CAWNQGLQGETQYF.

The chain couples TRBV28 to TRBJ2-1, with TRBD2 identical over 7 bases. The CDR3 length is 18 residues. The trim removed 3 bases at V and 0 bases at J, leaving 11 bases unmatched. CDR1 is MDHEN and CDR2 is SYDVKM in the germline V gene. CDR3 coding DNA: TGTGCCAGCAGTTTCCTTAGACTAGCCCAACCCTCCTACAATGAGCAGTTCTTC. Its protein is CASSFLRLAQPSYNEQFF.

This sequence joins TRBV4-1 and TRBJ2-2; D may be TRBD2 (5 bases). The ends were cut back, 8 bases at V and 5 bases at J, with 15 bases in the middle. In germline, CDR1 is MGHRA, CDR2 YSYEKL. CDR3 length equals 14 residues. The CDR3 here is CASERGPTTGELFF. CDR3 DNA: TGCGCCAGCGAAAGAGGGCCCACTACCGGGGAGCTGTTTTTT.

The chain links TRBV10-2 to TRBJ2-1; 9 bases are a match to TRBD2. V dropped 11 bases and J dropped 8; count of bases not matched to a gene: 28. This CDR3 contains 19 residues. CDR1 is WSHSY, CDR2 SAAADI, per germline. The DNA for the CDR3 is TGCGCCGCACTTAGGGGGGCGGGAGGGCCCTTGCCCCTTTTAGATGAGCAGTTCTTC. Its translation: CAALRGAGGPLPLLDEQFF.

The chain employs TRBV28 and TRBJ2-7; 9 positions match TRBD2. CDR1 is MDHEN and CDR2 is SYDVKM in the germline V gene. With V trimmed by 7 bases and J by 0 bases, 13 bases remained unmatched. There are 17 residues in the CDR3. The CDR3 reads CASTQPPGLAYSYEQYF. Written as DNA, the CDR3 is TGTGCCAGCACCCAACCCCCTGGACTAGCGTACTCCTACGAGCAGTACTTC.

V and J are TRBV19 and TRBJ2-7, with D possibly being TRBD2 (6 bases). From germline, CDR1 is LNHDA and CDR2 SQIVND (reference sequence). This CDR3 contains 15 residues. The V gene lost 3 bases and the J gene lost 3 bases, with 15 bases spanning the gap. The CDR3 is CASSISAGPSYEQYF. The DNA for the CDR3 is TGTGCCAGTAGTATTAGCGCGGGACCTAGCTACGAGCAGTACTTC.

The chain couples TRBV5-1 to TRBJ1-2, with 10 bases matching TRBD1. The CDR3 consists of 19 residues. Germline V gene lookup returns CDR1 SGHRS and CDR2 YFSETQ. Trimming at V came to 3 bases and at J to 2 bases, leaving 16 bases not matched to a gene. CDR3 protein: CASSSPRDRGAGRNYGYTF. As DNA, the CDR3 is TGCGCCAGCAGCTCCCCCCGGGACAGGGGAGCGGGTAGGAACTATGGCTACACCTTC. The whole variable domain, remainder taken from reference TRBV5-1 and TRBJ1-2, is KAGVTQTPRYLIKTRGQQVTLSCSPISGHRSVSWYQQTPGQGLQFLFEYFSETQRNKGNFPGRFSGRQFSNSRSEMNVSTLELGDSALYLCASSSPRDRGAGRNYGYTFGSGTRLTVV.

The chain joins TRBV5-8 to TRBJ2-5; 8 bases fit TRBD2. Germline V lookup: CDR1 SGHTS, CDR2 YDEGEE. The trim removed 0 bases at V and 4 bases at J, leaving 5 bases unmatched. The CDR3 is made up of 15 amino acids. As DNA, the CDR3 is TGTGCCAGCAGCTTGGAACGGGGGGGCAGAGAGACCCAGTACTTC. Its translation is CASSLERGGRETQYF. Full variable domain (missing parts from reference TRBV5-8 and TRBJ2-5): EAGVTQSPTHLIKTRGQQATLRCSPISGHTSVYWYQQALGLGLQFLLWYDEGEERNRGNFPPRFSGRQFPNYSSELNVNALELEDSALYLCASSLERGGRETQYFGPGTRLLVL.

The genes are TRBV29-1 and TRBJ2-2, with D possibly being TRBD1 (5 bases). This CDR3 is 15 amino acids long. From germline, CDR1 is SQVTM and CDR2 ANQGSEA. The V and J ends lost 2 bases and 2 bases respectively, with 12 bases between them. The CDR3 here is CSVEWGQLNTGELFF. CDR3 nucleotides: TGCAGCGTTGAATGGGGCCAGCTTAACACCGGGGAGCTGTTTTTT.

The rearrangement links TRBV6-5 to TRBJ1-2; D is unresolved. The CDR3 extends over 14 amino acids. The germline V and J ends were trimmed by 0 bases and 2 bases, with 7 bases remaining between them. Germline CDR1 MNHEY, CDR2 SVGAGI. Here the CDR3 reads CASSYSNGNYGYTF. The CDR3 bases are TGTGCCAGCAGTTACTCGAACGGGAACTATGGCTACACCTTC.

The V call is TRBV2, the J call TRBJ1-2, with 8 bases aligning to TRBD1. There are 13 residues in the CDR3. Per germline, CDR1 SNHLY and CDR2 FYNNEI. The J segment lost 8 bases and the V segment lost 6 bases, leaving 8 bases of the junction unmatched. DNA for the CDR3: TGTGCCAGCAGCCCTGCCGGGACAGGAGGCTACACCTTC. Protein: CASSPAGTGGYTF.

The rearrangement joins TRBV9 to TRBJ2-5, with a possible D match to TRBD2 (6 bases). V was clipped by 1 base and J by 3 bases, with 10 bases between them. This CDR3 contains 14 residues. In germline, CDR1 is SGDLS, CDR2 YYNGEE. DNA of the CDR3: TGTGCCAGCAGCGTATTTAGCGGAGAAGAGACCCAGTACTTC. Residues: CASSVFSGEETQYF. Drawing the rest from reference TRBV9 and TRBJ2-5, the complete variable domain is DSGVTQTPKHLITATGQRVTLRCSPRSGDLSVYWYQQSLDQGLQFLIQYYNGEERAKGNILERFSAQQFPDLHSELNLSSLELGDSALYFCASSVFSGEETQYFGPGTRLLVL.

The chain links TRBV13 to TRBJ2-1; the D gene is possibly TRBD2 (5 bases). Trimming removed 1 base from V and 9 bases from J, with 13 bases in between. Germline assignment: CDR1 PRHDT and CDR2 FYEKMQ (reference sequence). The CDR3 is 14 residues long. The CDR3 region has the DNA TGTGCCAGCAGCTTAGTTTCCGGGGTCGTTGAGCAGTTCTTC. Translated, it gives CASSLVSGVVEQFF.

The rearrangement joins TRBV25-1 to TRBJ1-2; a possible D gene is TRBD1 (5 bases). The CDR3 length is 12 residues. Germline V gives CDR1 MGHDK, CDR2 SYGVNS. The V gene lost 6 bases and the J gene lost 5 bases, with 10 bases spanning the gap. For the CDR3, the DNA is TGTGCCAGCAGGGACGGGGGTTATGGCTACACCTTC. It is translated as CASRDGGYGYTF.

The chain recombines TRBV19 with TRBJ1-2, with D possibly matching TRBD1 (5 bases). Germline V gene data show CDR1 as LNHDA and CDR2 as SQIVND (reference sequence). The CDR3 has 15 amino acids. Trimming left V 3 bases short and J 4 bases short, with 15 bases between. CDR3 DNA sequence: TGTGCCAGTAGTATGACACCCACAGGTCGCTATGGCTACACCTTC. It yields the protein CASSMTPTGRYGYTF.

The CDR3 loop is CASSPFDGSGSSGELFF. The CDR3 region has the DNA TGTGCCAGCTCACCCTTCGACGGGAGCGGGAGCTCCGGGGAGCTGTTTTTT. The V gene is TRBV18, the J gene TRBJ2-2; 8 nucleotides agree with TRBD2. The junction had 12 bases not matched to a gene; V was cut back by 3 bases and J by 6 bases. This CDR3 comprises 17 residues. Germline loops: CDR1 KGHSH, CDR2 LQKENI.

The V gene is TRBV5-4, the J gene TRBJ2-5, with TRBD2 matching 11 bases. This CDR3 is 15 amino acids long. Germline assignment: CDR1 SGHNT and CDR2 YYREEE (reference sequence). V shed 4 bases, J shed 5 bases, and the junction held 7 bases outside the gene matches. In DNA form, the CDR3 reads TGTGCCAGCAGCCTTAGCGGGAGGGCCATTGAGACCCAGTACTTC. As protein: CASSLSGRAIETQYF. Combining the CDR3 with reference TRBV5-4 and TRBJ2-5 gives the whole variable domain ETGVTQSPTHLIKTRGQQVTLRCSSQSGHNTVSWYQQALGQGPQFIFQYYREEENGRGNFPPRFSGLQFPNYSSELNVNALELDDSALYLCASSLSGRAIETQYFGPGTRLLVL.

This chain connects TRBV19 to TRBJ2-3; D perhaps matches TRBD2 (6 bases). CDR1 is LNHDA and CDR2 is SQIVND in the germline V gene (reference sequence). The CDR3 is made up of 15 amino acids. Trimming stripped 4 bases from V and 4 bases from J, with 15 bases between. CDR3 sequence: CASSTQTSLSDTQYF. CDR3 in DNA: TGTGCCAGTAGTACACAGACTAGTCTTTCAGATACGCAGTATTTT. Looking up the rest from reference TRBV19 and TRBJ2-3 gives the full variable domain: DGGITQSPKYLFRKEGQNVTLSCEQNLNHDAMYWYRQDPGQGLRLIYYSQIVNDFQKGDIAEGYSVSREKKESFPLTVTSAQKNPTAFYLCASSTQTSLSDTQYFGPGTRLTVL.

The chain joins TRBV7-9 to TRBJ2-7; TRBD2 aligns across 10 bases. The CDR3 sequence is 15 residues long. Germline assignment: CDR1 SEHNR and CDR2 FQNEAQ (reference sequence). The V and J ends lost 5 bases and 0 bases, in that order; junction bases with no gene match: 4. In nucleotides, the CDR3 is TGTGCCAGCAGCGCTGGGACTAGCGTCTCCTACGAGCAGTACTTC. Its translation is CASSAGTSVSYEQYF.

The chain carries TRBV5-8 and TRBJ2-7; TRBD1 might be the D (8 bases). Germline-derived CDR1 and CDR2 are SGHTS and YDEGEE. The CDR3 totals 16 residues. Trimming took off 0 bases at V and 6 bases at J, with 19 bases between the two ends. As DNA, the CDR3 is TGTGCCAGCAGCTTGGATAAGCGGGGACAGGCGCGCGAGCAGTACTTC. Amino acids: CASSLDKRGQAREQYF.

The CDR3 DNA sequence: TGCGCCAGCAGTACTAGCGGTCGCTACAATGAGCAGTTCTTC. It is translated as CASSTSGRYNEQFF. This chain joins TRBV10-1 and TRBJ2-1, with 8 bases fitting TRBD2. There are 14 residues in the CDR3. Germline V gene lookup returns CDR1 WNHNN and CDR2 SYGVQD (reference sequence). With 5 bases clipped from V and 3 bases from J, the junction kept 3 bases outside the gene matches.

V and J are TRBV25-1 and TRBJ2-3, with 10 bases lining up with TRBD2. J was trimmed by 6 bases and V by 1 base; bases with no gene match: 4. CDR3 length: 15 amino acids. Germline CDR1 MGHDK, CDR2 SYGVNS. The DNA of the CDR3 is TGTGCCAGCAGTGAATGGCTAGCGGGAGCCGATACGCAGTATTTT. Its protein product is CASSEWLAGADTQYF.

The rearrangement joins TRBV19 to TRBJ2-3; 10 bases are a match to TRBD2. J was trimmed by 5 bases and V by 0 bases; bases with no gene match: 8. This CDR3 has 17 amino acids. Per the germline V gene, CDR1 is LNHDA and CDR2 is SQIVND (reference sequence). CDR3 sequence (DNA): TGTGCCAGTAGTATAGATCCGAGCGGGAGGGCCAGAGATACGCAGTATTTT. This encodes CASSIDPSGRARDTQYF.

The genes are TRBV23-1 and TRBJ2-7; maybe TRBD1 (6 bases). TRBV23-1 is flagged as an ORF with uncertain function. The CDR3 loop spans 16 amino acids. Trimming stripped 4 bases from V and 6 bases from J, with 22 bases between. The CDR3 DNA follows: TGCGCCAGCAGTCCTACCCGCCCGGGACATACGACCGAGCAGTACTTC. As protein: CASSPTRPGHTTEQYF.

CDR3 sequence reads: CATGTSISLSYNEQFF. CDR3 coding DNA: TGTGCCACTGGGACTAGTATAAGTCTGTCCTACAATGAGCAGTTCTTC. The rearrangement uses TRBV2 and TRBJ2-1, with 8 bases matching TRBD2. CDR1 and CDR2 from the germline V gene are SNHLY and FYNNEI. This CDR3 has 16 amino acids. The trim removed 10 bases at V and 1 base at J, leaving 12 bases unmatched.

The chain couples TRBV28 to TRBJ2-2, with D unclear. Germline V gene sequence: CDR1 MDHEN, CDR2 SYDVKM. This CDR3 spans 15 amino acids. V was pared by 10 bases and J by 6 bases, with 21 bases between. In DNA form, the CDR3 reads TGTGCCACTACTCCCTCTCGGGTCCTGGCCGGGGAGCTGTTTTTT. As protein: CATTPSRVLAGELFF.

This rearrangement joins TRBV5-5 to TRBJ1-5; a weak D match, TRBD1 (6 bases). The CDR3 sequence is 15 residues long. Trimming removed 4 bases at V and 2 bases at J, with 13 bases between. CDR1 and CDR2 (germline): SGHKS, YYEKEE (reference sequence). The CDR3 loop is CASSQQGFGNQPQHF. CDR3 bases: TGTGCCAGCAGCCAACAGGGTTTCGGCAATCAGCCCCAGCATTTT.